The 4 T cell receptor beta chains in this list originate from one sample, sequenced in a study of T cells in tuberculosis. Time point specified: new active TB diagnosis, blood taken before or within 7 days of starting treatment. Repertoires were generated with immunoSEQ multiplex PCR, while TCRdb's copy carries only in-frame clones and drops some. The sample shows some 49,000 clones, about 95% of them seen only once. The sequencing here drew on PBMCs, taken at tuberculosis diagnosis. The receptors come from an adult with tuberculosis.

The chain has TRBV19 and TRBJ2-2; D is possibly TRBD2 (5 bases). V lost 4 bases and J 1 base, leaving 7 bases between the germline ends. Germline loops: CDR1 LNHDA, CDR2 SQIVND (reference sequence). CDR3 length equals 14 residues. The CDR3 loop reads CASSTGVNTGELFF. The CDR3 DNA sequence: TGTGCCAGTAGTACCGGGGTGAACACCGGGGAGCTGTTTTTT.

The V and J genes are TRBV30 and TRBJ1-4; D not certain. The CDR3 contains 14 residues. Germline values: CDR1 GTSNPN, CDR2 SVGIG (reference sequence). V was cut by 3 bases and J by 3 bases, with 11 bases left in between. CDR3 bases: TGTGCCTGGAGGGCGGGAAATGCTAATGAAAAACTGTTTTTT. It yields the protein CAWRAGNANEKLFF.

The rearrangement links TRBV11-2 to TRBJ2-7; 11 positions match TRBD1. This CDR3 spans 18 amino acids. With V trimmed by 2 bases and J by 7 bases, 16 bases remained unmatched. CDR1 is SGHAT, CDR2 FQNNGV, per germline. CDR3 DNA sequence: TGTGCCAGCAGCTTACTCAGGTTCTCCGGACAGGGGGCATATGAGCAGTACTTC. Amino acids: CASSLLRFSGQGAYEQYF.

The gene calls are TRBV30 and TRBJ2-2; D possibly corresponds to TRBD2 (7 bases). CDR3 length: 19 residues. V gave up 0 bases and J gave up 5 bases, with 25 bases separating them. Per germline, CDR1 GTSNPN and CDR2 SVGIG (reference sequence). The CDR3 loop reads CAWSVGPRGGRRRTGELFF. The CDR3 bases are TGTGCCTGGAGTGTAGGGCCCAGGGGCGGGAGACGACGTACCGGGGAGCTGTTTTTT.